A single sample gave rise to the 9 T cell receptor beta chains below, sequenced in a study of beta chain features in type 1 diabetes (dated by TCRdb to the late 2010s). Their antigens are not known. What the study reported, not specific to this receptor: Type 1 diabetes patients showed a moderate but significant shortening of TCRB CDR3 length in all four CD4+ subsets.

The library was prepared using the immunoSEQ multiplex PCR assay. The High Capacity cDNA Reverse Transcription Kit was used to reverse transcribe all of the isolated RNA, meaning that expressed TCRB transcripts were what got sequenced. The immuneACCESS repertoire file appears here via TCRdb, limited to in-frame rearrangements. These files lack a portion of the clones; in checked studies, under half of the deficit traces to unresolved V genes, and the cause of the others is not known. This sample has 130,000 or so clones in its table, and approximately 15% of those were observed once. The ten biggest clones cover around 2.5% of the sample. Input material: central memory CD4+ T cells from blood. All receptors come from a young man with type 1 diabetes.

The chain uses TRBV30 and TRBJ2-7, with D unclear. V gave up 1 base and J gave up 3 bases, with 7 bases separating them. Germline V gene sequence: CDR1 GTSNPN, CDR2 SVGIG (reference sequence). This CDR3 region has 12 residues. The CDR3 sequence is CAWSGAGYEQYF. The CDR3 nucleotides are TGTGCCTGGAGTGGGGCTGGCTACGAGCAGTACTTC.

The gene calls are TRBV27 and TRBJ1-1, with 8 bases fitting TRBD1. Germline trimming cut 8 bases from V and 6 bases from J; bases unmatched to any gene: 14. Per germline, CDR1 MNHEY and CDR2 SMNVEV (reference sequence). The CDR3 is 15 residues long. The CDR3 coding sequence is TGTGCCAGCTCGAGAGGGGCAGGGGGCTTCGCTGAAGCTTTCTTT. This sequence encodes CASSRGAGGFAEAFF.

With regard to this clone: This may come from a read error, since a much larger clone is one base off. The J gene is TRBJ2-3, the V gene TRBV7-2; no definite D call. The germline gives CDR1 SGHTA, CDR2 FQGNSA. CDR3 length equals 12 residues. Between the trimmed V and J ends, which lost 6 bases and 0 bases, there was a span of 4 bases. The DNA for the CDR3 is TGTGCCAGCAGAACTAGCACAGATACGCAGTATTTT. Translated, it gives CASRTSTDTQYF.

Many counts were recorded for this clone. This sample includes further DNA sequences coding for the same CDR3. V gene TRBV28 combines with J gene TRBJ2-6, with D unresolved. Trimming cost V 4 bases and J 0 bases, with 10 bases left between them. Germline CDR1 is MDHEN and CDR2 is SYDVKM. The CDR3 is 16 residues long. The CDR3 sequence is CASSSGRHSGANVLTF. The DNA for the CDR3 is TGTGCCAGCAGTTCAGGTCGGCACTCTGGGGCCAACGTCCTGACTTTC.

This clone was recorded once. The J gene is TRBJ2-7, the V gene TRBV27; 9 bases match TRBD1. The CDR3 runs to 15 residues. Germline CDR1 reads MNHEY; CDR2 reads SMNVEV (reference sequence). The ends lost 6 bases at V and 3 bases at J; junction bases unmatched: 9. The CDR3 coding sequence is TGTGCCAGCAGCGCCGCGGGGACAGGGATCTACGAGCAGTACTTC. It yields the protein CASSAAGTGIYEQYF.

This clone was counted a few times. At the DNA level, this CDR3 is encoded by other sequences in the same sample as well. The CDR3 DNA is TGTGCCAGCAGTTTAGCGGGAGGGGTATACGAGCAGTACTTC. As protein: CASSLAGGVYEQYF. V is TRBV28 and J is TRBJ2-7; 9 bases map to TRBD2. Germline V lookup: CDR1 MDHEN, CDR2 SYDVKM. The V gene end was trimmed by 2 bases and the J gene end by 4 bases; junction bases not matched to a gene: 3. The CDR3 has 14 residues.

This clone was counted at least ten times. The genes are TRBV4-3 and TRBJ1-3; D is perhaps TRBD1 (6 bases). Germline V gives CDR1 LGHNA, CDR2 YSLEER. Trimming pared 4 bases from V and 0 bases from J, leaving 19 bases between. The CDR3 contains 18 residues. This chain's CDR3 is CASSPQAGGLHSGNTIYF. For the CDR3, the DNA is TGCGCCAGCAGCCCTCAGGCCGGGGGCCTCCACTCTGGAAACACCATATATTTT.

For this clone: Given a much more abundant clone one base away, this may be a read error. This CDR3 is also generated by other DNA sequences in the sample. The V gene is TRBV28, the J gene TRBJ2-5; D perhaps matches TRBD1 (5 bases). The CDR3 totals 16 residues. Germline V gives CDR1 MDHEN, CDR2 SYDVKM. V lost 3 bases and J 2 bases, leaving 16 bases between the germline ends. CDR3 amino acids: CASSLGRVFFQETQYF. The DNA for the CDR3 is TGTGCCAGCAGTTTGGGCAGGGTGTTCTTTCAAGAGACCCAGTACTTC.

V gene TRBV5-4 combines with J gene TRBJ2-1; D remains ambiguous. This CDR3 spans 16 amino acids. V dropped 3 bases and J dropped 6 bases, with 19 bases sitting between them. From germline, CDR1 is SGHNT and CDR2 YYREEE (reference sequence). CDR3 DNA: TGTGCCAGCAGCTCCGCCGGGCTCAGAGCCGTCAATGAGCAGTTCTTC. This codes for CASSSAGLRAVNEQFF.